These 31 T cell receptor beta chains were sequenced from one sample in a study of blood T cell repertoires in COVID-19. The assay was immunoSEQ multiplex PCR, and TCRdb's table has in-frame clones only and misses some. This table holds around 270,000 clones, approximately 90% found once. The sequenced sample was peripheral blood. Receptors were obtained from a man aged 60-69 years who had recovered from COVID-19.

This clone was counted once. The CDR3 region is CASSVDRTEAFF. The CDR3 DNA follows: TGTGCCAGCAGCGTAGATCGGACTGAAGCTTTCTTT. V gene TRBV9 combines with J gene TRBJ1-1, with unresolved D. Trimming took off 0 bases at V and 5 bases at J, with 5 bases between the two ends. The CDR3 has 12 residues. CDR1 SGDLS and CDR2 YYNGEE come from the germline V gene. The whole variable domain, remainder taken from reference TRBV9 and TRBJ1-1, is DSGVTQTPKHLITATGQRVTLRCSPRSGDLSVYWYQQSLDQGLQFLIQYYNGEERAKGNILERFSAQQFPDLHSELNLSSLELGDSALYFCASSVDRTEAFFGQGTRLTVV.

J is TRBJ2-1 and V is TRBV13; perhaps TRBD2 as D (7 bases). The CDR3 is 13 amino acids. The V and J ends lost 11 bases and 2 bases respectively, with 13 bases between them. The germline V gene encodes CDR1 PRHDT and CDR2 FYEKMQ (reference sequence). The DNA of the CDR3 is TGTGCCGTAGGGGGGGGCCCCTACAATGAGCAGTTCTTC. Translation gives CAVGGGPYNEQFF. The entire variable domain, with the rest obtained from reference TRBV13 and TRBJ2-1, is as follows: AAGVIQSPRHLIKEKRETATLKCYPIPRHDTVYWYQQGPGQDPQFLISFYEKMQSDKGSIPDRFSAQQFSDYHSELNMSSLELGDSALYFCAVGGGPYNEQFFGPGTRLTVL.

The rearrangement uses TRBV11-3 and TRBJ2-7; D gene unclear. CDR3 length: 12 amino acids. Trimming cost V 3 bases and J 5 bases, with 8 bases left between them. The germline CDR1 and CDR2 sequences are SGHNT and YENEEA. The CDR3 coding sequence is TGTGCCAGCAGCTTTAATAGCAACGAGCAGTACTTC. This sequence encodes CASSFNSNEQYF.

The genes are TRBV6-1 and TRBJ2-7; possible D gene TRBD2, 5 bases. The CDR3 is 14 residues long. V was shortened by 2 bases and J by 2 bases, with 10 bases between the two germline ends. The germline CDR1 and CDR2 sequences are MNHNS and SASEGT. CDR3 bases: TGTGCCAGCAGTGAAAGAGAGGGCCCCTACGAGCAGTACTTC. It is translated as CASSEREGPYEQYF.

The rearrangement links TRBV9 to TRBJ1-1; perhaps TRBD1 as D (6 bases). The CDR3 runs to 14 residues. V lost 2 bases to trimming and J lost 1 base, with 9 bases between them. Germline V gene data show CDR1 as SGDLS and CDR2 as YYNGEE. DNA for the CDR3: TGTGCCAGCAGCGTCCAGGGACAGAACACTGAAGCTTTCTTT. Translated: CASSVQGQNTEAFF.

A remark on this clone: Other DNA sequences from this sample encode an identical CDR3 as well. In nucleotides, the CDR3 is TGTGCCAGCTCACCAGGTCAGGGAGGGACTTACGAGCAGTACTTC. Translating gives CASSPGQGGTYEQYF. The rearrangement uses TRBV18 and TRBJ2-7; 7 positions match TRBD2. This CDR3 has 15 residues. Germline CDR1 reads KGHSH; CDR2 reads LQKENI. The junction had 8 bases not matched to a gene; V was cut back by 2 bases and J by 4 bases.

The gene calls are TRBV5-1 and TRBJ1-1; a possible D gene is TRBD1 (6 bases). This CDR3 has 15 residues. Between the trimmed V and J ends, which lost 4 bases and 7 bases, there was a span of 20 bases. In germline, CDR1 is SGHRS, CDR2 YFSETQ. The CDR3 reads CASSPGDNKSGEAFF. CDR3 bases: TGCGCCAGCAGCCCTGGGGACAACAAAAGCGGTGAAGCTTTCTTT.

The chain carries TRBV2 and TRBJ1-1, with 12 nucleotides matching TRBD1. Germline CDR1 reads SNHLY; CDR2 reads FYNNEI. The trim removed 11 bases at V and 6 bases at J, leaving 7 bases unmatched. This CDR3 has 13 residues. For the CDR3, the DNA is TGTGCCGTAACGGGACAGGGGGCTTCTGAAGCTTTCTTT. Protein sequence: CAVTGQGASEAFF.

The chain links TRBV30 to TRBJ2-2, with TRBD2 matching over 13 bases. V shed 8 bases, J shed 1 base, and the junction held 13 bases outside the gene matches. CDR3 length equals 18 residues. Per the germline V gene, CDR1 is GTSNPN and CDR2 is SVGIG (reference sequence). CDR3 sequence reads: CAGGLAGSVVLNTGELFF. The CDR3 DNA sequence: TGTGCCGGGGGACTAGCGGGGAGCGTGGTTCTGAACACCGGGGAGCTGTTTTTT. Complete variable domain (other parts from reference TRBV30 and TRBJ2-2): SQTIHQWPATLVQPVGSPLSLECTVEGTSNPNLYWYRQAAGRGLQLLFYSVGIGQISSEVPQNLSASRPQDRQFILSSKKLLLSDSGFYLCAGGLAGSVVLNTGELFFGEGSRLTVL.

The genes are TRBV12-5 and TRBJ1-5; possible D gene TRBD1, 5 bases. This CDR3 has 19 amino acids. CDR1 and CDR2 from the germline V gene are LGHNT and FRNRAP. V was trimmed by 0 bases and J by 2 bases, leaving 20 bases between them. In DNA form, the CDR3 reads TGTGCTAGTGGTTTGGTAAAGTGGGCAGGGTCCTCCGGCAATCAGCCCCAGCATTTT. Translated: CASGLVKWAGSSGNQPQHF.

The chain recombines TRBV25-1 with TRBJ2-2; weak D call: TRBD1 (5 bases). V lost 7 bases and J lost 0, with 15 bases in between. Germline V CDR1 and CDR2: MGHDK, SYGVNS. This CDR3 spans 16 amino acids. The CDR3 DNA sequence: TGTGCCAGCAAAAAGACAGACCCGACGAACACCGGGGAGCTGTTTTTT. This sequence encodes CASKKTDPTNTGELFF.

V is TRBV30 and J is TRBJ2-5, with TRBD1 as a possible D gene (5 bases). The CDR3 is 12 residues long. CDR1 is GTSNPN and CDR2 is SVGIG in the germline V gene (reference sequence). The germline V and J ends were trimmed by 5 bases and 5 bases, with 12 bases remaining between them. The CDR3 DNA reads as TGTGCCTGGGTAGGGGATTCGGAGACCCAGTACTTC. Its translation: CAWVGDSETQYF.

The J gene is TRBJ1-5, the V gene TRBV4-2; no firm D call. Germline V lookup: CDR1 LGHNA, CDR2 YNFKEQ. V dropped 0 bases and J dropped 9 bases, with 21 bases sitting between them. CDR3 length equals 17 residues. The chain's CDR3 is CASSQETGSEDSGPQHF. For the CDR3, the DNA is TGTGCCAGCAGCCAAGAAACCGGGTCCGAAGACTCGGGGCCCCAGCATTTT.

This clone was recorded once. V is TRBV27 and J is TRBJ1-3; TRBD1 agrees at 7 bases. Germline V gene lookup returns CDR1 MNHEY and CDR2 SMNVEV (reference sequence). V gave up 6 bases and J gave up 2 bases; unmatched junction bases: 10. The CDR3 contains 16 residues. CDR3 in amino acids: CASSSRGTATGNTIYF. Written as DNA, the CDR3 is TGTGCCAGCAGCTCTCGAGGGACAGCGACTGGAAACACCATATATTTT.

This chain joins TRBV7-2 and TRBJ1-5; 8 nucleotides align to TRBD1. Germline lookup yields CDR1 SGHTA and CDR2 FQGNSA. Unmatched junction bases numbered 6, after V lost 4 bases and J lost 7 bases. The CDR3 has 14 amino acids. CDR3 residues: CASSSDRAGQPQHF. CDR3 bases: TGTGCCAGCAGCTCGGACAGGGCGGGACAGCCCCAGCATTTT. The variable domain in full, completed from reference TRBV7-2 and TRBJ1-5, reads GAGVSQSPSNKVTEKGKDVELRCDPISGHTALYWYRQSLGQGLEFLIYFQGNSAPDKSGLPSDRFSAERTGGSVSTLTIQRTQQEDSAVYLCASSSDRAGQPQHFGDGTRLSIL.

V gene TRBV19 combines with J gene TRBJ1-5, with unresolved D. Per the germline V gene, CDR1 is LNHDA and CDR2 is SQIVND (reference sequence). The CDR3 loop spans 12 amino acids. The V and J ends lost 7 bases and 1 base respectively, with 5 bases between them. CDR3 amino acids: CASTTSNQPQHF. CDR3 nucleotides: TGTGCCAGTACTACCAGCAATCAGCCCCAGCATTTT.

The chain couples TRBV7-3 to TRBJ2-7; 9 positions agree with TRBD1. Trimming removed 5 bases from V and 2 bases from J; junction bases left unmatched: 7. The CDR3 length is 15 residues. Germline CDR1 is SGHTA and CDR2 is FQGTGA. CDR3 sequence: CASSPNTGGTYEQYF. The CDR3 DNA reads as TGTGCCAGCAGCCCGAACACAGGGGGCACCTACGAGCAGTACTTC.

This chain's CDR3 is CASSPNVGGLRGSPLHF. DNA for the CDR3: TGTGCCAGCAGCCCAAATGTGGGGGGTCTCCGGGGTTCACCCCTCCACTTT. The chain joins TRBV7-2 to TRBJ1-6; weak D call: TRBD1 (5 bases). Germline V gene lookup returns CDR1 SGHTA and CDR2 FQGNSA. CDR3 length equals 17 residues. Trimming took off 5 bases at V and 9 bases at J, with 23 bases between the two ends.

The chain recombines TRBV9 with TRBJ2-7; 8 nucleotides agree with TRBD1. Germline CDR1 reads SGDLS; CDR2 reads YYNGEE. CDR3 length: 15 residues. The V and J ends lost 0 bases and 2 bases, in that order; junction bases with no gene match: 4. CDR3 sequence: CASSVGPDRAYEQYF. CDR3 bases: TGTGCCAGCAGCGTAGGGCCGGACAGGGCCTACGAGCAGTACTTC. The variable domain in full, with the rest retrieved from reference TRBV9 and TRBJ2-7, is DSGVTQTPKHLITATGQRVTLRCSPRSGDLSVYWYQQSLDQGLQFLIQYYNGEERAKGNILERFSAQQFPDLHSELNLSSLELGDSALYFCASSVGPDRAYEQYFGPGTRLTVT.

The chain recombines TRBV6-5 with TRBJ2-7, with 11 bases aligning to TRBD1. From germline, CDR1 is MNHEY and CDR2 SVGAGI. Unmatched junction bases numbered 4, after V lost 4 bases and J lost 2 bases. This CDR3 is 15 amino acids long. The CDR3 is CASSWAGQGAYEQYF. CDR3 coding DNA: TGTGCCAGCAGTTGGGCGGGACAGGGGGCCTACGAGCAGTACTTC.

The chain has TRBV3-1 (or the pseudogene TRBV3-2) and TRBJ1-5; a possible D gene is TRBD1 (6 bases). Between the trimmed V and J ends, which lost 3 bases and 6 bases, there was a span of 18 bases. The CDR3 is 16 residues long. The germline V gene encodes CDR1 LGHDT and CDR2 YNNKEL (reference sequence). In DNA, the CDR3 is TGTGCCAGCAGCCAGACCGGGACACCAGCGAGTCAGCCCCAGCATTTT. Its translation is CASSQTGTPASQPQHF.

The chain links TRBV3-1 (or the pseudogene TRBV3-2) to TRBJ2-7; D is possibly TRBD1 (5 bases). Germline CDR1 is LGHDT and CDR2 is YNNKEL (reference sequence). The V end was cut by 0 bases, the J end by 6 bases, with 15 bases between. This CDR3 is 15 amino acids long. CDR3 nucleotides: TGTGCCAGCAGCCAAGATCCCAGGGTCCTTGCCGAGCAGTACTTC. It is translated as CASSQDPRVLAEQYF.

This chain links TRBV5-4 with TRBJ2-5, with unresolved D. The germline V gene has CDR1 SGHNT and CDR2 YYREEE (reference sequence). CDR3 length: 13 residues. Trimming cost V 0 bases and J 5 bases, with 8 bases left between them. In nucleotides, the CDR3 is TGTGCCAGCAGCTTGGGAGGTACGGAGACCCAGTACTTC. It encodes CASSLGGTETQYF.

The V call is TRBV28, the J call TRBJ1-1; tentatively, D is TRBD1 (5 bases). The germline V gene has CDR1 MDHEN and CDR2 SYDVKM. V lost 3 bases and J 10 bases, leaving 9 bases between the germline ends. The CDR3 spans 11 residues. This chain's CDR3 is CASSFRVTAFF. The DNA for the CDR3 is TGTGCCAGCAGTTTCAGGGTTACAGCTTTCTTT.

The chain couples TRBV9 to TRBJ1-3, with D perhaps TRBD1 (6 bases). The V and J ends lost 4 bases and 0 bases respectively, with 14 bases between them. The CDR3 length is 16 residues. The germline V gene has CDR1 SGDLS and CDR2 YYNGEE. CDR3 in amino acids: CASSKSQGRSGNTIYF. In nucleotides, the CDR3 is TGTGCCAGCAGCAAATCACAGGGACGCTCTGGAAACACCATATATTTT.

The rearrangement links TRBV2 to TRBJ1-2; D is perhaps TRBD1 (5 bases). The germline V and J ends were trimmed by 4 bases and 2 bases, with 8 bases remaining between them. Germline V gene lookup returns CDR1 SNHLY and CDR2 FYNNEI. The CDR3 is 13 amino acids. The CDR3, as DNA: TGTGCCAGCAGTGTACAGGAGAACTATGGCTACACCTTC. Protein: CASSVQENYGYTF. Full variable domain (outside the CDR3, taken from reference TRBV2 and TRBJ1-2): EPEVTQTPSHQVTQMGQEVILRCVPISNHLYFYWYRQILGQKVEFLVSFYNNEISEKSEIFDDQFSVERPDGSNFTLKIRSTKLEDSAMYFCASSVQENYGYTFGSGTRLTVV.

The chain couples TRBV6-1 to TRBJ1-5, with D unresolved. The length of the CDR3 is 15 residues. V lost 1 base and J lost 0, with 7 bases in between. Germline V CDR1 and CDR2: MNHNS, SASEGT. The CDR3 coding sequence is TGTGCCAGCAGTGAAGAAACACCTAGCAATCAGCCCCAGCATTTT. It specifies CASSEETPSNQPQHF.

Turning to this clone: The junction differs from germline at one of its ends, possibly a read error. The chain links TRBV7-9 to TRBJ1-2; 8 bases agree with TRBD1. The CDR3 has 12 residues. Germline CDR1 SEHNR, CDR2 FQNEAQ (reference sequence). CDR3 nucleotide sequence: TGTGCCAGCAGCTCAGAGGTGGGGACAGGACCCTTC. Amino acids: CASSSEVGTGPF.

V is TRBV12-5 and J is TRBJ1-5, with TRBD1 matching over 9 bases. The CDR3 contains 15 residues. CDR1 is LGHNT, CDR2 FRNRAP, per germline. V shed 1 base, J shed 7 bases, and the junction held 5 bases outside the gene matches. This chain's CDR3 is CASGLGDRANQPQHF. CDR3 in DNA: TGTGCTAGTGGTTTGGGGGACAGGGCTAACCAGCCCCAGCATTTT.

This sequence joins TRBV4-2 and TRBJ1-2, with 7 bases that match TRBD1. CDR3 size: 15 residues. Germline CDR1 LGHNA, CDR2 YNFKEQ. V dropped 1 base and J dropped 3; count of bases not matched to a gene: 5. The CDR3 loop reads CASSQATGWDYGYTF. CDR3 nucleotides: TGTGCCAGCAGCCAAGCGACAGGGTGGGACTATGGCTACACCTTC.

The V gene is TRBV6-5, the J gene TRBJ1-2; D not certain. The length of the CDR3 is 11 residues. Between the trimmed V and J ends, which lost 7 bases and 4 bases, there was a span of 7 bases. Germline V CDR1 and CDR2: MNHEY, SVGAGI. In DNA, the CDR3 is TGTGCCAGCATAGTCGCCTATGGCTACACCTTC. The encoded protein is CASIVAYGYTF.